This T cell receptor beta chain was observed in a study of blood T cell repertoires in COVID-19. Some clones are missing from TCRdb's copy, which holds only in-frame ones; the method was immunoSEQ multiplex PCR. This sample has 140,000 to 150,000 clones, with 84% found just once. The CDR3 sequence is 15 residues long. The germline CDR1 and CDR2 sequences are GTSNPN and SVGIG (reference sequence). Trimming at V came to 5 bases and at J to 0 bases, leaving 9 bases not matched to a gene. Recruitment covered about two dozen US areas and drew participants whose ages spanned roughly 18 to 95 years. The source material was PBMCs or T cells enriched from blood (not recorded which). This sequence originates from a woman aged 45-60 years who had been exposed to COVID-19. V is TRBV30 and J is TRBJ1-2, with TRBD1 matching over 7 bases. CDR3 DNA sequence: TGTGCCTGGGCGACGACAGGGATAGCTAACTATGGCTACACCTTC. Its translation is CAWATTGIANYGYTF.